A single sample gave rise to the 8 T cell receptor beta chains below, sequenced in a study of tumor and adjacent non-tumor tissue in lung cancer. No cell sorting was done before RNA was extracted from the tissue. A modified ARM-PCR protocol with three rounds of nested PCR amplified TCRbeta. Using its own MiXCR run on the multiplex PCR reads, TCRdb lists one record per CDR3 protein. In the table there are about 75,000 distinct CDR3 sequences, 77% of which are singletons. Sequenced input: lung tumor tissue. These receptors were taken from a woman in her forties or fifties with non-small cell lung cancer.

This chain uses TRBV20-1 with TRBJ2-5; 8 nucleotides line up with TRBD2. Germline V CDR1 and CDR2: DFQATT, SNEGSKA (reference sequence). This CDR3 region has 15 residues. V was clipped by 2 bases and J by 2 bases; unmatched bases: 7. The CDR3 nucleotides read TGCAGTGCTAGACCGGGACTAGAGCTACAAGAGACCCAGTACTTC. Translated: CSARPGLELQETQYF.

V and J are TRBV2 and TRBJ2-1, with 11 bases aligning to TRBD2. This CDR3 contains 15 residues. V dropped 6 bases and J dropped 14; count of bases not matched to a gene: 15. CDR1 is SNHLY and CDR2 is FYNNEI in the germline V gene. CDR3 DNA: TGTGCCAGCAGGCTCACTAGCGGGAGCTCTGGAGAGGAGTTCTTC. Amino acids: CASRLTSGSSGEEFF.

This clonotype was seen ten or more times. The gene calls are TRBV7-9 and TRBJ1-6, with D possibly TRBD1 on 5 matching bases. The CDR3 length is 12 residues. The V end lost 4 bases, the J end lost 10 bases, and 8 bases lay between the germline ends. The germline gives CDR1 SEHNR, CDR2 FQNEAQ (reference sequence). In DNA, the CDR3 is TGTGCCAGCAGCTGGGGCAACTCACCCCTCCACTTT. Amino acids: CASSWGNSPLHF. The whole variable domain, remainder taken from reference TRBV7-9 and TRBJ1-6, is DTGVSQNPRHKITKRGQNVTFRCDPISEHNRLYWYRQTLGQGPEFLTYFQNEAQLEKSRLLSDRFSAERPKGSFSTLEIQRTEQGDSAMYLCASSWGNSPLHFGNGTRLTVT.

On this clonotype: At one of its ends the junction is not consistent with the germline gene, which may arise from a read error. The chain links TRBV7-8 to TRBJ1-5; D is possibly TRBD1 (6 bases). The CDR3 spans 16 residues. In germline, CDR1 is SGHVS, CDR2 FQNEAQ. This chain's CDR3 is CTSSSKGEYSNQPQHF. For the CDR3, the DNA is TGTACCAGCAGCTCTAAGGGGGAATATAGCAATCAGCCCCAACATTTT.

V is TRBV5-6 and J is TRBJ1-5; maybe TRBD1 (5 bases). The J call may be mistaken, given a closer DNA end match to TRBJ2-3. Germline lookup yields CDR1 SGHDT and CDR2 YYEEEE. The CDR3 has 14 amino acids. CDR3 DNA: TGTGCCAGCAGCTTGGTGCAGGGTCACCAGCCCCAGTATTTT. Translated: CASSLVQGHQPQYF.

For this clonotype: This may arise from a read error, as a much more abundant clone is one base away. The genes are TRBV7-8 and TRBJ2-2; D may match TRBD1 or TRBD2 (5 bases each). This CDR3 is 16 amino acids long. Deletions cut 6 bases from V and 4 bases from J, with 18 bases between. Germline V gives CDR1 SGHVS, CDR2 FQNEAQ. The CDR3 DNA reads TGTGCCAGCAGTTTTCGGGATCCAGGGCTCACCGGGGAGCTGTTTTTT. Translating it yields CASSFRDPGLTGELFF.

This clonotype was picked up one time. Germline is not matched at one junction end, which may reflect a read error. V usage is TRBV14 and J usage is TRBJ2-7; TRBD2 might be the D (5 bases). The length of the CDR3 is 15 residues. The germline gives CDR1 SGHDN, CDR2 FVKESK. DNA for the CDR3: TGTGCCAGCAGCTACGGGAAAGGGATGCCCTACGAGCAGTATTTC. Amino acid sequence: CASSYGKGMPYEQYF. Looking up the rest from reference TRBV14 and TRBJ2-7 gives the full variable domain: EAGVTQFPSHSVIEKGQTVTLRCDPISGHDNLYWYRRVMGKEIKFLLHFVKESKQDESGMPNNRFLAERTGGTYSTLKVQPAELEDSGVYFCASSYGKGMPYEQYFGPGTRLTVT.

Regarding this clonotype: The final CDR3 position lacks the conserved phenylalanine or tryptophan, pointing to a likely read error. DNA for the CDR3: TGTGCCAGCACCCGTCAATACAACCCCCCGAGGGAGCTGTTTCTT. Translating gives CASTRQYNPPRELFL. V is TRBV6-5 and J is TRBJ2-2; unclear D gene. V shed 7 bases and J shed 9 bases, with 21 bases lying between them. CDR3 length equals 15 residues. Per the germline V gene, CDR1 is MNHEY and CDR2 is SVGAGI.